The T cell receptor beta chain under discussion was sequenced for a study of T-cell memory formation after mild COVID-19. Of note for this clonotype: Its specificity is unknown.

TCRdb reprocessed the 5' RACE reads via MiXCR and lists one record per CDR3 protein. The sample holds some 490,000 distinct CDR3 sequences; 18% are singletons and the top ten take 9% to 15%. Whole-study results and caveats: CD4/CD8 balance characterized clones contracting day 15 to 85, and CD4+ skew characterized later expanders.

The CDR3 runs to 16 residues. The germline CDR1 and CDR2 sequences are LNHDA and SQIVND (reference sequence). V lost 6 bases to trimming and J lost 2 bases, with 19 bases between them. V usage is TRBV19 and J usage is TRBJ1-2, with a weak D call TRBD1 (5 bases). This TCR came from an adult woman who had mild COVID-19 (a few samples of this study predate the infection). Cell type and time point are not known. The sample comprised PBMCs or a T cell subset sorted from them (not recorded which). This CDR3 reads CASRHRRRGLNYGYTF. CDR3 in DNA: TGTGCCAGTAGACACCGACGAAGGGGCCTGAACTATGGCTACACCTTC.